This T cell receptor (beta chain) appears in the sequencing data of a study of T cell responses to AZD1222 COVID-19 vaccine. Findings and caveats of the study: Clonal diversity may have been underestimated, and the donors were mostly white British, with more females than males. Targets within unmutated variant regions were reportedly found for nearly half of spike-specific TCRs.

With regard to this clone: Its antigen is not identified.

In germline, CDR1 is SGHAT, CDR2 FQDESV (reference sequence). V lost 5 bases and J lost 2; bases outside the gene matches: 5. The CDR3 runs 15 residues. Only in-frame clones appear in the TCRdb table, and some are missing; sequencing was by immunoSEQ multiplex PCR. The sample records about 180,000 clones, around 90% being singletons. V and J are TRBV11-1 and TRBJ2-2; 7 bases agree with TRBD1. Specimen: peripheral blood, collected on day 0 of AZD1222 vaccination. This TCR was recovered from an adult in good health. The CDR3 is CASSPGTVNTGELFF. In DNA, the CDR3 is TGTGCCAGCAGCCCCGGGACAGTTAACACCGGGGAGCTGTTTTTT.